These 24 T cell receptor beta chains originate from one sample sequenced in a study of blood T cell repertoires in COVID-19. The assay was immunoSEQ multiplex PCR, and TCRdb's table has in-frame clones only and misses some. Of about 260,000 clones in the sample, around 90% were seen once. The sample comprised PBMCs or T cells enriched from blood (not recorded which). The source of these receptors is a man aged 50-59 years who had been exposed to COVID-19.

V is TRBV28 and J is TRBJ1-2; 8 nucleotides align to TRBD1. There are 15 residues in the CDR3. J lost 7 bases, V lost 4 bases, and 11 bases had no gene match. Germline lookup yields CDR1 MDHEN and CDR2 SYDVKM. The CDR3 sequence: CASSWHSGGLGGYTF. The CDR3 coding sequence is TGTGCCAGCAGTTGGCACTCAGGGGGCTTGGGTGGCTACACCTTC.

The chain links TRBV30 to TRBJ1-6; 10 nucleotides align to TRBD1. CDR1 is GTSNPN, CDR2 SVGIG, per germline (reference sequence). After removal of 5 bases from V and 10 bases from J, the junction contained 5 bases not matched to a gene. This CDR3 has 13 residues. As DNA, the CDR3 is TGTGCCTGGCCGGACAGGGGGAACTCACCCCTCCACTTT. This translates into CAWPDRGNSPLHF.

The V gene is TRBV18, the J gene TRBJ2-7, with a tentative D call TRBD2 (6 bases). The germline V gene encodes CDR1 KGHSH and CDR2 LQKENI. The CDR3 is 13 residues long. V was trimmed by 6 bases and J by 0 bases, leaving 9 bases between them. The CDR3 DNA reads as TGTGCCAGCTCCGTGCGGGACTCCTACGAGCAGTACGTC. As protein: CASSVRDSYEQYV.

The V and J genes are TRBV9 and TRBJ2-5; 9 bases are a match to TRBD1. This CDR3 has 16 residues. Germline lookup yields CDR1 SGDLS and CDR2 YYNGEE. The J segment lost 6 bases and the V segment lost 3 bases, leaving 12 bases of the junction unmatched. The CDR3 loop is CASSATQGQGQKTQYF. The CDR3 DNA reads TGTGCCAGCAGCGCCACGCAAGGACAGGGGCAGAAGACCCAGTACTTC.

This clone occurred many times. The V gene is TRBV19, the J gene TRBJ1-5; no clear D. V lost 7 bases, J lost 5 bases, and 9 bases lay in between. Germline values: CDR1 LNHDA, CDR2 SQIVND (reference sequence). CDR3 size: 12 residues. The CDR3 sequence is CASNGLYQPQHF. The CDR3 coding sequence is TGTGCCAGTAACGGACTGTATCAGCCCCAGCATTTT.

CDR3: CASSPGAVYGYTF. The CDR3 DNA reads as TGTGCCAGCAGCCCGGGAGCGGTCTATGGCTACACCTTC. The chain joins TRBV7-3 to TRBJ1-2; D is uncertain. The length of the CDR3 is 13 residues. V lost 5 bases to trimming and J lost 4 bases, with 11 bases between them. The V gene's germline CDR1 is SGHTA and CDR2 FQGTGA.

The rearrangement joins TRBV12-5 to TRBJ1-1; 8 nucleotides line up with TRBD1. Germline V gene data show CDR1 as LGHNT and CDR2 as FRNRAP. The CDR3 runs 21 residues. V was pared by 2 bases and J by 2 bases, with 22 bases of the junction left unmatched. The CDR3 sequence is CASGLFRRTGFRAVTNTEAFF. CDR3 coding DNA: TGTGCTAGTGGTTTGTTCCGTCGGACAGGGTTTAGAGCGGTCACCAACACTGAAGCTTTCTTT.

This clone was seen a single time. The rearrangement links TRBV7-3 to TRBJ1-2, with 7 bases lining up with TRBD1. The CDR3 totals 14 residues. V shed 3 bases, J shed 7 bases, and the junction held 8 bases outside the gene matches. CDR1 and CDR2 from the germline V gene are SGHTA and FQGTGA. The CDR3 coding sequence is TGTGCCAGCAGCTTGCAGGGGGGCGTAGGTGGCTACACCTTC. It codes for CASSLQGGVGGYTF. Full variable domain (outside the CDR3, taken from reference TRBV7-3 and TRBJ1-2): GAGVSQTPSNKVTEKGKYVELRCDPISGHTALYWYRQSLGQGPEFLIYFQGTGAADDSGLPNDRFFAVRPEGSVSTLKIQRTERGDSAVYLCASSLQGGVGGYTFGSGTRLTVV.

The chain recombines TRBV7-3 with TRBJ2-3; 12 positions match TRBD2. This CDR3 has 15 amino acids. After removal of 4 bases from V and 7 bases from J, the junction contained 6 bases not matched to a gene. Germline V gene lookup returns CDR1 SGHTA and CDR2 FQGTGA. CDR3 loop: CASSSLAGGVNTQYF. The CDR3 nucleotides read TGTGCCAGCAGCTCCCTAGCGGGGGGGGTAAATACGCAGTATTTT.

The chain employs TRBV7-9 and TRBJ2-1; TRBD2 is a possible D gene (6 bases). Per the germline V gene, CDR1 is SEHNR and CDR2 is FQNEAQ (reference sequence). The CDR3 contains 16 residues. V was pared by 4 bases and J by 4 bases, with 17 bases between. The CDR3 bases are TGTGCCAGCAGCTCGACGGTAGCGGACCGATACAATGAGCAGTTCTTC. This encodes CASSSTVADRYNEQFF.

This chain uses TRBV7-9 with TRBJ2-3; D gene ambiguous. V lost 2 bases and J 2 bases, leaving 8 bases between the germline ends. This CDR3 has 14 residues. Germline CDR1 SEHNR, CDR2 FQNEAQ (reference sequence). CDR3 in DNA: TGTGCCAGCAGCTTACTCCCTTACACAGATACGCAGTATTTT. Amino acids: CASSLLPYTDTQYF. Combining the CDR3 with reference TRBV7-9 and TRBJ2-3 gives the whole variable domain DTGVSQNPRHKITKRGQNVTFRCDPISEHNRLYWYRQTLGQGPEFLTYFQNEAQLEKSRLLSDRFSAERPKGSFSTLEIQRTEQGDSAMYLCASSLLPYTDTQYFGPGTRLTVL.

This sequence joins TRBV29-1 and TRBJ1-2; TRBD1 matches at 10 bases. Germline V gene lookup returns CDR1 SQVTM and CDR2 ANQGSEA. There are 12 residues in the CDR3. V was clipped by 7 bases and J by 8 bases; unmatched bases: 7. The CDR3 nucleotides read TGCAGCGCTAGAGACAGGGGGCTGGGCTACACCTTC. This gives the protein CSARDRGLGYTF.

The chain employs TRBV4-1 and TRBJ1-1; D remains unclear. The length of the CDR3 is 18 residues. Trimming pared 0 bases from V and 8 bases from J, leaving 25 bases between. Germline lookup yields CDR1 MGHRA and CDR2 YSYEKL. The CDR3 here is CASSQEPGGSVISQEAFF. The DNA of the CDR3 is TGCGCCAGCAGCCAAGAACCGGGAGGGTCTGTTATTTCCCAGGAAGCTTTCTTT.

The chain couples TRBV7-6 to TRBJ2-5, with 7 bases that match TRBD2. The CDR3 consists of 16 residues. Germline loops: CDR1 SGHVS, CDR2 FNYEAQ. V was pared by 5 bases and J by 5 bases, with 14 bases of the junction left unmatched. The CDR3 region has the DNA TGTGCCAGCAGCCGGACTAGTTACAGAGAGGGGGAGACCCAGTACTTC. Translation gives CASSRTSYREGETQYF.

Here the CDR3 reads CASSLSPGTGREKLFF. The CDR3 region has the DNA TGTGCCAGCAGTCTCTCTCCCGGGACAGGGCGGGAAAAACTGTTTTTT. The chain has TRBV27 and TRBJ1-4, with 9 nucleotides matching TRBD1. CDR1 and CDR2 from the germline V gene are MNHEY and SMNVEV (reference sequence). Trimming cost V 5 bases and J 8 bases; bases outside gene matches: 12. This CDR3 spans 16 amino acids. The full variable domain, with the rest looked up from reference TRBV27 and TRBJ1-4, is EAQVTQNPRYLITVTGKKLTVTCSQNMNHEYMSWYRQDPGLGLRQIYYSMNVEVTDKGDVPEGYKVSRKEKRNFPLILESPSPNQTSLYFCASSLSPGTGREKLFFGSGTQLSVL.

This sequence joins TRBV29-1 and TRBJ2-3; D perhaps matches TRBD1 (6 bases). Trimming shortened V by 6 bases and J by 0 bases, and 19 bases separated the two germline ends. The CDR3 is 16 residues long. Germline lookup yields CDR1 SQVTM and CDR2 ANQGSEA. DNA for the CDR3: TGCAGCGTGAGGGGGTATTCGACGGCTAGCACAGATACGCAGTATTTT. Protein sequence: CSVRGYSTASTDTQYF.

The chain combines TRBV4-2 with TRBJ2-1; TRBD2 aligns across 7 bases. Germline trimming cut 1 base from V and 6 bases from J; bases unmatched to any gene: 6. CDR1 is LGHNA, CDR2 YNFKEQ, per germline. CDR3 length: 15 amino acids. The CDR3 DNA reads TGTGCCAGCAGCCAAGGGGTCCCGGGAGGCAATGAGCAGTTCTTC. Translating gives CASSQGVPGGNEQFF.

J is TRBJ1-2 and V is TRBV9; D call uncertain. V lost 0 bases and J 3 bases, leaving 12 bases between the germline ends. Germline V CDR1 and CDR2: SGDLS, YYNGEE. The CDR3 extends over 15 amino acids. CDR3 DNA sequence: TGTGCCAGCAGCGTAGTAGACCGAACAGACTATGGCTACACCTTC. Translation gives CASSVVDRTDYGYTF.

As regards this clone: At one boundary the junction diverges from the germline segment, which might be a read error. The chain carries TRBV4-1 and TRBJ1-5; a weak D match, TRBD1 (6 bases). The CDR3 has 16 amino acids. CDR1 and CDR2 from the germline V gene are MGHRA and YSYEKL. The CDR3 region is CARSRPGGRENQPQHF. In nucleotides, the CDR3 is TGCGCCCGCAGCCGGCCGGGGGGCAGGGAAAATCAGCCCCAGCATTTT.

The rearrangement uses TRBV5-3 and TRBJ2-7; 7 bases are a match to TRBD1. TRBV5-3 is an ORF, with its function uncertain. V was clipped by 3 bases and J by 0 bases; unmatched bases: 6. This CDR3 region has 15 residues. CDR3 sequence reads: CARSYRGPLSYEQYF. CDR3 bases: TGTGCCAGAAGCTACAGGGGTCCTCTCTCCTACGAGCAGTACTTC.

J is TRBJ2-3 and V is TRBV2, with 10 positions matching TRBD1. The CDR3 length is 15 residues. V lost 3 bases to trimming and J lost 4 bases; unmatched junction nucleotides: 4. The germline CDR1 and CDR2 sequences are SNHLY and FYNNEI. The CDR3 loop reads CASSEGQGIADTQYF. The CDR3 DNA reads TGTGCCAGCAGTGAGGGACAGGGGATCGCAGATACGCAGTATTTT.

This sequence joins TRBV5-1 and TRBJ2-6, with 7 bases that match TRBD1. V gave up 1 base and J gave up 0 bases; unmatched junction bases: 7. The CDR3 consists of 18 residues. Germline V CDR1 and CDR2: SGHRS, YFSETQ. Here the CDR3 reads CASSLIYRGSSGANVLTF. CDR3 nucleotide sequence: TGCGCCAGCAGCTTGATATACAGGGGTAGCTCTGGGGCCAACGTCCTGACTTTC.

This clone has just one count. This chain links TRBV11-3 with TRBJ2-5, with TRBD1 as a possible D gene (6 bases). The CDR3 is 16 residues long. Germline CDR1 SGHNT, CDR2 YENEEA. V lost 1 base and J 4 bases, leaving 16 bases between the germline ends. CDR3 in amino acids: CASSLGTGPFGETQYF. CDR3 DNA: TGTGCCAGCAGCTTAGGAACAGGGCCCTTCGGAGAGACCCAGTACTTC.

This rearrangement joins TRBV5-1 to TRBJ2-3; D is unresolved. Deletions cut 0 bases from V and 1 base from J, with 6 bases between. CDR1 is SGHRS and CDR2 is YFSETQ in the germline V gene. CDR3 length: 14 residues. CDR3 residues: CASSLGRGTDTQYF. CDR3 DNA sequence: TGCGCCAGCAGCTTGGGACGGGGCACAGATACGCAGTATTTT.